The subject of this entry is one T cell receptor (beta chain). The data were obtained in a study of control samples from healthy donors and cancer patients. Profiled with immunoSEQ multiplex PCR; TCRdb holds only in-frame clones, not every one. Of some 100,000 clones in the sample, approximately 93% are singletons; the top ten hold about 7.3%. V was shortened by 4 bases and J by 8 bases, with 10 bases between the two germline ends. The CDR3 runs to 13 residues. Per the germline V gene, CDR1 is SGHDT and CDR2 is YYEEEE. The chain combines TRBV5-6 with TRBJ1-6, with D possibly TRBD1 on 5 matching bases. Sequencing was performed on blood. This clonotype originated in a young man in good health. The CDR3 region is CASSRGGYSPLHF. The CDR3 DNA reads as TGTGCCAGCAGCAGGGGAGGGTATTCACCCCTCCACTTT. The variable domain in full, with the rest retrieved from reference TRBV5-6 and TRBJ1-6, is DAGVTQSPTHLIKTRGQQVTLRCSPKSGHDTVSWYQQALGQGPQFIFQYYEEEERQRGNFPDRFSGHQFPNYSSELNVNALLLGDSALYLCASSRGGYSPLHFGNGTRLTVT.